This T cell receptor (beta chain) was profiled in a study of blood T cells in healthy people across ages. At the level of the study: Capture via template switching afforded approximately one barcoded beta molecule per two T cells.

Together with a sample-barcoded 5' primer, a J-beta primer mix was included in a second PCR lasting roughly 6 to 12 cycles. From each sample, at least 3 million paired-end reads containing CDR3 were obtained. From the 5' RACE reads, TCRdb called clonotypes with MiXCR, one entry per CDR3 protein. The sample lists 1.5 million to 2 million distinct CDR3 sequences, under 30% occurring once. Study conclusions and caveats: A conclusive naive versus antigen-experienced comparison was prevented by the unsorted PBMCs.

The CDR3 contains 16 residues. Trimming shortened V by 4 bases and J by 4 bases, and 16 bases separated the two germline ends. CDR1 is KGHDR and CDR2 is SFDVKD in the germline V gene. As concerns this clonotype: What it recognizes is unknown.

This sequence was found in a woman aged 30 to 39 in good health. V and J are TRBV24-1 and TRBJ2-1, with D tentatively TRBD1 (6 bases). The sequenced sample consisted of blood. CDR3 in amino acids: CATSDNQGRGYNEQFF. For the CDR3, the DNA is TGTGCCACCAGTGACAATCAGGGAAGGGGGTACAATGAGCAGTTCTTC.